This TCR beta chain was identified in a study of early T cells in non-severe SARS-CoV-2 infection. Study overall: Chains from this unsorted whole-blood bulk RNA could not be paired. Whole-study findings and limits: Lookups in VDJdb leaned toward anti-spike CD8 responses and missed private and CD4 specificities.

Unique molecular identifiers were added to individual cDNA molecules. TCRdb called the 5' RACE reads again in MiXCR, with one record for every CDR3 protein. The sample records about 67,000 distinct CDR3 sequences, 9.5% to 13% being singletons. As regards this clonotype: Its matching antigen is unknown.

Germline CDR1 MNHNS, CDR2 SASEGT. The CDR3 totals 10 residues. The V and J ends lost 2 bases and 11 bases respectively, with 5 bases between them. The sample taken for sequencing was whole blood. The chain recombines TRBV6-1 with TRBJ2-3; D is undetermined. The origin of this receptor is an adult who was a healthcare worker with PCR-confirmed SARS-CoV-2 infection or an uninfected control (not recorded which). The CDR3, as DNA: TGTGCCAGCAGTGAATACAGGCAGTATTTT. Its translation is CASSEYRQYF.